This T cell receptor beta chain came from a study of T cell responses to AZD1222 COVID-19 vaccine. The table came from immunoSEQ multiplex PCR; TCRdb's copy has only in-frame clones and leaves some out. The data show about 130,000 clones, just over 90% seen once. The CDR3 consists of 17 residues. Germline lookup yields CDR1 LNHDA and CDR2 SQIVND (reference sequence). The V and J ends lost 2 bases and 4 bases respectively, with 18 bases between them. Study-level points and caveats: Spike-specific TCR breadth rose after two AZD1222 doses, and depth rose as well. A reported finding is that nearly half of spike-specific TCRs target unmutated variant regions. Spike-spanning, vaccine-associated CD4 TCRs were dominant at 160-218 and 743-854. Mostly white British, mostly female donors; authors suggested clonal diversity may be underestimated.

To note about this clone: No antigen is known for it.

This specimen was peripheral blood, taken 28 days after the second AZD1222 dose. This clonotype was sampled from an adult who received the AZD1222 COVID-19 vaccine. The chain employs TRBV19 and TRBJ1-5; perhaps TRBD1 as D (6 bases). The DNA for the CDR3 is TGTGCCAGTAGTATAAGAAGGGGCCACAGGGCTAATCAGCCCCAGCATTTT. Translated, it gives CASSIRRGHRANQPQHF.